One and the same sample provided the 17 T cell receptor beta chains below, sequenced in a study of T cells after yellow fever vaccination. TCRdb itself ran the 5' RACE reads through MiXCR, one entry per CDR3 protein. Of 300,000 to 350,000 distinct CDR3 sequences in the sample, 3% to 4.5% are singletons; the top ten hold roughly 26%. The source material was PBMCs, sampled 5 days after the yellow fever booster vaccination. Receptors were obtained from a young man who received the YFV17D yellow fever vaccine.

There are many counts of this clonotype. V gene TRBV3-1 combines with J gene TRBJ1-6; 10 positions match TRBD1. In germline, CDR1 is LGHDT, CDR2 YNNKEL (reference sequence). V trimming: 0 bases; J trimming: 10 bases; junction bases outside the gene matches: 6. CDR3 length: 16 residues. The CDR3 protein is CASSQDRGTGVSPLHF. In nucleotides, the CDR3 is TGTGCCAGCAGCCAAGATAGGGGGACAGGGGTATCACCCCTCCACTTT.

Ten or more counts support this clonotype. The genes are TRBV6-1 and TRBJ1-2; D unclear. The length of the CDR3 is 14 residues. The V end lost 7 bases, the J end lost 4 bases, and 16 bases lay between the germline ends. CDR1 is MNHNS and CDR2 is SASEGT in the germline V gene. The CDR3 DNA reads TGTGCCAGCACCTCGCGGGAGACTACCTATGGCTACACCTTC. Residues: CASTSRETTYGYTF.

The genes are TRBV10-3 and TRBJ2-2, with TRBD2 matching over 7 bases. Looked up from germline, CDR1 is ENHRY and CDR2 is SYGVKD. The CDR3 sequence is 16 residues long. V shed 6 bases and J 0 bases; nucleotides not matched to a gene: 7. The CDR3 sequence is CAIRPRGGPNTGELFF. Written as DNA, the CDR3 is TGTGCCATCAGGCCCCGCGGGGGTCCGAACACCGGGGAGCTGTTTTTT.

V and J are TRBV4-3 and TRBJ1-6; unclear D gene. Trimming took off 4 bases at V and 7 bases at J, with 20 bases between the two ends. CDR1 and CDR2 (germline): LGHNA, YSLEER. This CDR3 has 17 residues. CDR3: CASSRGNVGTANSPLHF. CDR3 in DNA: TGCGCCAGCAGCCGGGGTAATGTCGGAACGGCCAATTCACCCCTCCACTTT.

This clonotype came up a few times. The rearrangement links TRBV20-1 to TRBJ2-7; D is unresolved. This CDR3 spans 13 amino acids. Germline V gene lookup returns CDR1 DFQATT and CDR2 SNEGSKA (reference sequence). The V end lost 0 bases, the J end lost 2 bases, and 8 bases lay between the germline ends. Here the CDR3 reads CSARDLTAYEQYF. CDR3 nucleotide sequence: TGCAGTGCTAGAGATCTTACGGCCTACGAGCAGTACTTC.

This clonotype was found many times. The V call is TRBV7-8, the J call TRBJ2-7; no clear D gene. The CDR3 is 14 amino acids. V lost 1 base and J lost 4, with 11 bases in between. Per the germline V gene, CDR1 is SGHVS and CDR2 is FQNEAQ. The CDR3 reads CASSLGPTAYEQYV. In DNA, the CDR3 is TGTGCCAGCAGCTTAGGGCCGACTGCGTACGAGCAGTACGTC.

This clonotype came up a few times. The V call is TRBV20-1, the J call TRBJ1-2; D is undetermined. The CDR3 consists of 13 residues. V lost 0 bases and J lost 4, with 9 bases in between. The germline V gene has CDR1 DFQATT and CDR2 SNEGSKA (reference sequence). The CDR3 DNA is TGCAGTGCTAGAGATAGATGGCGCTATGGCTACACCTTC. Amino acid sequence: CSARDRWRYGYTF.

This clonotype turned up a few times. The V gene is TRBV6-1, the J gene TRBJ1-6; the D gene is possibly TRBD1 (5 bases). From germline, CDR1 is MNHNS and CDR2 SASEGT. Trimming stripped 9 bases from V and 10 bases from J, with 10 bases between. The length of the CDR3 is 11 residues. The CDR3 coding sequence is TGTGCCAGTTCGGGACCCTCACCCCTCCACTTT. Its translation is CASSGPSPLHF.

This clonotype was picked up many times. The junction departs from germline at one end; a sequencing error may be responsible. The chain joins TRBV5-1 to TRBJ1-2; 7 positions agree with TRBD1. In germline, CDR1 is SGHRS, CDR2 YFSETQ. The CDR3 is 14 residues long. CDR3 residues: CASSLGQSNYGYTF. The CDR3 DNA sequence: TGTGCCAGCAGCTTGGGACAGTCTAACTATGGCTACACCTTC.

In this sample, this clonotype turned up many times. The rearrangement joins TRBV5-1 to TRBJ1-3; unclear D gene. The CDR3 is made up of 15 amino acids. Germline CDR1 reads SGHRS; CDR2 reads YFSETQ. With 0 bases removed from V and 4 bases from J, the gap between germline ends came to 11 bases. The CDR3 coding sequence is TGCGCCAGCAGCTTGGAACGAGGCCAGGGAAACACCATATATTTT. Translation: CASSLERGQGNTIYF.

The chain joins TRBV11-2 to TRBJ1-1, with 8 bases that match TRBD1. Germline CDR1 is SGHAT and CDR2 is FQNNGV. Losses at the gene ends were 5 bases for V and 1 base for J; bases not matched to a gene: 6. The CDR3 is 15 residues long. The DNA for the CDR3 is TGTGCCAGCAGCCCCCAGGGGGCGGCGAACACTGAAGCTTTCTTT. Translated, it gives CASSPQGAANTEAFF. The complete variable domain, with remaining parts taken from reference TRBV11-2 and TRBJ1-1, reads EAGVAQSPRYKIIEKRQSVAFWCNPISGHATLYWYQQILGQGPKLLIQFQNNGVVDDSQLPKDRFSAERLKGVDSTLKIQPAKLEDSAVYLCASSPQGAANTEAFFGQGTRLTVV.

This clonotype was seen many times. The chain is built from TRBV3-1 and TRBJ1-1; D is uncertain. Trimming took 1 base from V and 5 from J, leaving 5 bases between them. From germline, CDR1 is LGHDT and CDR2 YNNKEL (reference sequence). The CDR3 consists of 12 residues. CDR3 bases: TGTGCCAGCAGCCAAGGGGAGACTGAAGCTTTCTTT. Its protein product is CASSQGETEAFF.

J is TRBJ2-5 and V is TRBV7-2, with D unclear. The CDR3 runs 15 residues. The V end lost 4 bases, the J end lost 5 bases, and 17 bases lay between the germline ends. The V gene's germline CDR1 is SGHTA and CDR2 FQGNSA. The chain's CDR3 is CASSSWAPLGETQYF. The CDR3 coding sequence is TGTGCCAGCAGCTCCTGGGCCCCCCTGGGGGAGACCCAGTACTTC. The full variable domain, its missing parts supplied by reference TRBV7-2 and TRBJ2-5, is GAGVSQSPSNKVTEKGKDVELRCDPISGHTALYWYRQSLGQGLEFLIYFQGNSAPDKSGLPSDRFSAERTGGSVSTLTIQRTQQEDSAVYLCASSSWAPLGETQYFGPGTRLLVL.

In DNA form, the CDR3 reads TGTGCCATCAGTGAGGGGGACTCCGGACCTGGCTACACCTTC. It translates to CAISEGDSGPGYTF. This sequence joins TRBV10-3 and TRBJ1-2; D possibly corresponds to TRBD1 (5 bases). The V and J ends lost 2 bases and 7 bases respectively, with 14 bases between them. In germline, CDR1 is ENHRY, CDR2 SYGVKD. The CDR3 has 14 residues.

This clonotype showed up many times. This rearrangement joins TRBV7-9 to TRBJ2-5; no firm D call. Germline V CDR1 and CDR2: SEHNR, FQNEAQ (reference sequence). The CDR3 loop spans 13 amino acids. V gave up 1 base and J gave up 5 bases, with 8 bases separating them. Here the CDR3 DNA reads TGTGCCAGCAGCTTAGTAGATCGGGAGACCCAGTACTTC. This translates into CASSLVDRETQYF.

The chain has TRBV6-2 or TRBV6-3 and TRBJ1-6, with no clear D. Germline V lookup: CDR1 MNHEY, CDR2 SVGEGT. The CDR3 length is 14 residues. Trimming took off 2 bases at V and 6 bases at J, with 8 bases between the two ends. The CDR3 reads CASSYGNFNSPLHF. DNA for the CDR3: TGTGCCAGCAGTTACGGGAATTTTAATTCACCCCTCCACTTT.

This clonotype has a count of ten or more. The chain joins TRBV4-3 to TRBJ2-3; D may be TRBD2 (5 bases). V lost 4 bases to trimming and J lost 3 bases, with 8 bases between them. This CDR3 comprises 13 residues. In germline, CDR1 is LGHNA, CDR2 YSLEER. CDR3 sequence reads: CASSRAETDTQYF. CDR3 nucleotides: TGCGCCAGCAGCCGAGCGGAAACAGATACGCAGTATTTT.